Below are 32 T cell receptor beta chains sequenced from a single sample in a study of glioma-infiltrating T cells. The iRepertoire nested amplicon-rescue multiplex PCR amplified TCR alpha and beta CDR3s from RNA. TCRdb reprocessed the multiplex PCR reads via MiXCR and lists one record per CDR3 protein. The sample contains under 200,000 distinct CDR3 sequences, roughly 45% of which appear only once. Material: glioma tissue, nonneoplastic brain tissue, or PBMCs (not recorded which). The source is a human donor with low-grade glioma or glioblastoma, undergoing nonglioma brain surgery, or in good health (not recorded which).

This clonotype was observed a few times. V is TRBV6-4 and J is TRBJ2-1, with a weak D call TRBD1 (6 bases). Per germline, CDR1 MRHNA and CDR2 SNTAGT. V gave up 4 bases and J gave up 0 bases, with 13 bases separating them. The length of the CDR3 is 16 residues. Here the CDR3 reads CASSANRADSYNEQFF. CDR3 coding DNA: TGTGCCAGCAGTGCCAACAGGGCGGACTCCTACAATGAGCAGTTCTTC.

This clonotype was counted ten times or more. The chain couples TRBV7-3 to TRBJ2-1; 10 positions agree with TRBD2. V lost 1 base to trimming and J lost 9 bases; unmatched junction nucleotides: 3. The CDR3 consists of 14 residues. CDR1 SGHTA and CDR2 FQGTGA come from the germline V gene. CDR3 nucleotide sequence: TGTGCCAGCAGCTTAAACCCTAGCGGGAGTGAGCAGTTCTTC. Amino acids: CASSLNPSGSEQFF.

This clonotype was detected a few times. This chain joins TRBV12-3 or TRBV12-4 and TRBJ2-1; 13 bases are a match to TRBD2. This CDR3 is built from 16 residues. V lost 2 bases to trimming and J lost 7 bases; unmatched junction nucleotides: 5. The CDR3 is CASSLWTSGRTNEQFF. The CDR3 bases are TGTGCCAGCAGTTTATGGACTAGCGGGAGAACGAATGAGCAGTTCTTC.

V gene TRBV28 combines with J gene TRBJ2-7; 8 positions match TRBD2. There are 15 residues in the CDR3. The trim removed 5 bases at V and 2 bases at J, leaving 8 bases unmatched. Germline CDR1 reads MDHEN; CDR2 reads SYDVKM. The CDR3 coding sequence is TGTGCCAGCAGTCAACTAGCGGCCTTGACCTACGAGCAGTACTTC. It specifies CASSQLAALTYEQYF.

This clonotype was recorded many times. V gene TRBV28 combines with J gene TRBJ2-2; D is unclear. Germline CDR1 MDHEN, CDR2 SYDVKM. V lost 10 bases to trimming and J lost 1 base, with 13 bases between them. The CDR3 runs 14 residues. Written as DNA, the CDR3 is TGTGCCACCATAGAGATGGAGAACACCGGGGAGCTGTTTTTT. This sequence encodes CATIEMENTGELFF.

V is TRBV29-1 and J is TRBJ2-7; the D is unclear. The CDR3 is 12 amino acids. V dropped 4 bases and J dropped 7 bases, with 14 bases sitting between them. Germline CDR1 is SQVTM and CDR2 is ANQGSEA. CDR3 sequence reads: CSVGPTSGEQYF. The CDR3 coding sequence is TGCAGCGTTGGGCCTACATCTGGGGAGCAGTACTTC.

This clonotype was counted at least ten times. The chain recombines TRBV2 with TRBJ2-5; TRBD1 is a possible D gene (6 bases). This CDR3 region has 15 residues. Per the germline V gene, CDR1 is SNHLY and CDR2 is FYNNEI. The V gene lost 5 bases and the J gene lost 5 bases, with 18 bases spanning the gap. CDR3 coding DNA: TGTGCCAGCAGTCGGGCCACAGGGATTGGGGAGACCCAGTACTTC. Translation gives CASSRATGIGETQYF.

Remarks on this clonotype: Possible read error: a much larger clone is one base away. The genes are TRBV20-1 and TRBJ2-5, with TRBD2 identical over 10 bases. The CDR3 extends over 14 amino acids. Germline CDR1 and CDR2: DFQATT and SNEGSKA (reference sequence). The CDR3 sequence: CGAMIAGGWETQYF. Here the CDR3 DNA reads TGCGGTGCGATGATAGCGGGAGGTTGGGAGACCCAGTACTTC.

The genes are TRBV2 and TRBJ2-1, with D unclear. Germline V gene lookup returns CDR1 SNHLY and CDR2 FYNNEI. The CDR3 length is 13 residues. Trimming took off 7 bases at V and 12 bases at J, with 19 bases between the two ends. Here the CDR3 DNA reads TGTGCCAGCACCCCCCCCGTTTGGCCCGGGCAGTTCTTC. It encodes CASTPPVWPGQFF. The full variable domain, with the rest looked up from reference TRBV2 and TRBJ2-1, is EPEVTQTPSHQVTQMGQEVILRCVPISNHLYFYWYRQILGQKVEFLVSFYNNEISEKSEIFDDQFSVERPDGSNFTLKIRSTKLEDSAMYFCASTPPVWPGQFFGPGTRLTVL.

This clonotype occurred many times. The gene calls are TRBV6-1 and TRBJ2-7, with D perhaps being TRBD1 or TRBD2 (5 bases each). The CDR3 runs 12 residues. The germline V gene encodes CDR1 MNHNS and CDR2 SASEGT. The CDR3 here is CAARDVAYEQYF. The CDR3 DNA follows: TGTGCGGCCAGGGACGTCGCCTACGAGCAGTACTTC.

The sample holds many counts of this clonotype. This sequence joins TRBV20-1 and TRBJ1-1; D unclear. The V end lost 1 base, the J end lost 5 bases, and 14 bases lay between the germline ends. The germline V gene encodes CDR1 DFQATT and CDR2 SNEGSKA (reference sequence). This CDR3 has 14 residues. The CDR3 loop reads CSARGTRLVTEAFF. In nucleotides, the CDR3 is TGCAGTGCTAGAGGTACTCGGCTGGTAACTGAAGCTTTCTTT.

The V and J genes are TRBV6-5 and TRBJ2-7; D is uncertain. Germline values: CDR1 MNHEY, CDR2 SVGAGI. Trimming took 8 bases from V and 1 from J, leaving 6 bases between them. This CDR3 is 11 amino acids long. CDR3 nucleotide sequence: TGTGCCAGCTCCGGGTCCTACGAGCAGTACTTC. Its protein is CASSGSYEQYF.

Of note for this clonotype: A much larger clone differs by one base, so this may be a read error. The V call is TRBV20-1, the J call TRBJ2-3; D remains ambiguous. Trimming stripped 0 bases from V and 4 bases from J, with 14 bases between. The CDR3 contains 15 residues. Germline V lookup: CDR1 DFQATT, CDR2 SNEGSKA (reference sequence). The CDR3 nucleotides are TGCAGTGCTAGAGATCCCAACCGAGCACCAGATACGCAGTATTTT. Protein sequence: CSARDPNRAPDTQYF.

The chain uses TRBV20-1 and TRBJ1-5; the match to TRBD1 covers 7 bases. The V gene's germline CDR1 is DFQATT and CDR2 SNEGSKA (reference sequence). J gave up 3 bases and V 4 bases, and 21 bases lay outside the gene matches. The length of the CDR3 is 19 residues. This CDR3 is CSAIPEPGQGRGINQPQHF. CDR3 bases: TGCAGTGCTATTCCCGAGCCGGGCCAGGGCAGGGGGATCAATCAGCCCCAGCATTTT.

For this clonotype: A much more abundant neighbour one base away suggests this may be a read error. The rearrangement uses TRBV28 and TRBJ2-1; 12 nucleotides agree with TRBD2. V was clipped by 7 bases and J by 15 bases; unmatched bases: 4. CDR3 length equals 11 residues. CDR1 is MDHEN, CDR2 SYDVKM, per germline. The CDR3: CASIKTSGRFF. As DNA, the CDR3 is TGTGCCAGCATCAAGACTAGCGGGAGGTTCTTC.

Note on this clonotype: A clone one base away is much larger, so this may be a read error. The chain carries TRBV7-9 and TRBJ1-2; D is unclear. CDR1 is SEHNR, CDR2 FQNEAQ, per germline (reference sequence). Trimming shortened V by 5 bases and J by 9 bases, and 10 bases separated the two germline ends. The CDR3 runs 11 residues. Here the CDR3 DNA reads TGTGCCAGCAGCCCCCAATATTGCTACACCTTC. It translates to CASSPQYCYTF.

Details on this clonotype: Being one base from a much bigger clone, this may be a read error. The chain is built from TRBV28 and TRBJ2-1; perhaps D is TRBD1 or TRBD2 (5 bases each). The germline V gene has CDR1 MDHEN and CDR2 SYDVKM. CDR3 size: 14 residues. The CDR3 DNA reads TGTGCCAGCATCAGAGGGGCCACCTACAATGAGCAGCTCTTC. It specifies CASIRGATYNEQLF.

This clonotype was detected only a few times. The chain employs TRBV4-2 and TRBJ2-1; D call uncertain. Trimming left V 4 bases short and J 1 base short, with 14 bases between. There are 16 residues in the CDR3. The germline CDR1 and CDR2 sequences are LGHNA and YNFKEQ. The CDR3 nucleotides read TGTGCCAGCAGCCCCCCTATGCGATTATCCTACAATGAGCAGTTCTTC. Its translation: CASSPPMRLSYNEQFF.

The J gene is TRBJ2-3, the V gene TRBV19, with TRBD2 matching 8 bases. J lost 2 bases, V lost 6 bases, and 7 bases had no gene match. Germline V gene data show CDR1 as LNHDA and CDR2 as SQIVND (reference sequence). The CDR3 runs to 15 residues. CDR3 sequence: CASSNSGSVTDTQYF. CDR3 nucleotides: TGTGCCAGTAGCAACAGCGGGAGTGTCACAGATACGCAGTATTTT.

As for this clonotype: A much larger clone lies a single base off, so this may be a read error. The chain recombines TRBV4-1 with TRBJ1-5; 7 nucleotides align to TRBD1. The CDR3 is 13 amino acids. Per germline, CDR1 MGHRA and CDR2 YSYEKL. The CDR3, as DNA: TGCGCCACCGCGGGACAGCCTAATCAGCCCCATCATTTT. Its translation is CATAGQPNQPHHF.

Note on this clonotype: This may come from a read error, since a much larger clone is one base off. The V and J genes are TRBV6-6 and TRBJ2-7; D unclear. The germline V gene has CDR1 MNHNY and CDR2 SVGAGI (reference sequence). The CDR3 is made up of 15 amino acids. The V and J ends lost 0 bases and 3 bases respectively, with 12 bases between them. In DNA, the CDR3 is TGTGCCAGCAGTTACTCCGGGTGGCGCGTCTACGAGCAGTACTTC. This sequence encodes CASSYSGWRVYEQYF.

The genes are TRBV19 and TRBJ2-7; D remains unclear. This CDR3 region has 15 residues. Germline CDR1 is LNHDA and CDR2 is SQIVND (reference sequence). Trimming left V 1 base short and J 0 bases short, with 10 bases between. Written as DNA, the CDR3 is TGTGCCAGTAGTATAGGCTCAGACCTCTCCTACGAGCAGTACTTC. Amino acids: CASSIGSDLSYEQYF.

The sample holds many counts of this clonotype. V is TRBV20-1 and J is TRBJ1-5, with a weak D call TRBD1 (5 bases). CDR1 DFQATT and CDR2 SNEGSKA come from the germline V gene (reference sequence). The CDR3 has 15 residues. Trimming removed 2 bases from V and 5 bases from J, with 16 bases in between. The CDR3 sequence: CSARFRQGPDQPQHF. The CDR3 DNA reads as TGCAGTGCTAGATTCCGTCAGGGACCGGATCAGCCCCAGCATTTT.

The CDR3 spells CASGFGRTNTGELFF. The CDR3 DNA reads as TGTGCTAGTGGTTTCGGGCGTACAAACACCGGGGAGCTGTTTTTT. The chain recombines TRBV12-5 with TRBJ2-2, with D unclear. Trimming shortened V by 3 bases and J by 2 bases, and 10 bases separated the two germline ends. Germline V gene sequence: CDR1 LGHNT, CDR2 FRNRAP. The CDR3 is 15 residues long.

The chain has TRBV20-1 and TRBJ2-1; 7 bases line up with TRBD2. Trimming took 6 bases from V and 2 from J; bases not matched to a gene: 13. The CDR3 sequence is 16 residues long. CDR1 and CDR2 from the germline V gene are DFQATT and SNEGSKA (reference sequence). The CDR3 nucleotides read TGCAGTGCAAACGGACTAGAGGGAGGACCCTACAATGAGCAGTTCTTC. It encodes CSANGLEGGPYNEQFF.

In this sample, this clonotype turned up a few times. This rearrangement joins TRBV4-1 to TRBJ2-3, with D maybe TRBD2 (5 bases). V was shortened by 3 bases and J by 4 bases, with 11 bases between the two germline ends. Looked up from germline, CDR1 is MGHRA and CDR2 is YSYEKL. CDR3 length equals 14 residues. The CDR3 nucleotides read TGCGCCAGCAGCCAGACCACCGGGGCAGATACGCAGTATTTT. The encoded protein is CASSQTTGADTQYF.

This clonotype was seen many times. The gene calls are TRBV3-1 and TRBJ1-1; D might be TRBD1 (5 bases). CDR1 and CDR2 (germline): LGHDT, YNNKEL (reference sequence). V was trimmed by 3 bases and J by 1 base, leaving 12 bases between them. This CDR3 contains 15 residues. Here the CDR3 DNA reads TGTGCCAGCAGCCAGACACGGGGGGGGAACACTGAAGCTTTCTTT. It specifies CASSQTRGGNTEAFF.

The J gene is TRBJ2-5, the V gene TRBV30; D remains unclear. Trimming took off 3 bases at V and 4 bases at J, with 9 bases between the two ends. In germline, CDR1 is GTSNPN, CDR2 SVGIG (reference sequence). The CDR3 is 12 residues long. The CDR3 nucleotides read TGTGCCTGGAGGTGGACCGTAGAGACCCAGTACTTC. It codes for CAWRWTVETQYF.

This clonotype was counted between two and nine times. A much more abundant neighbour one base away suggests this may be a read error. J is TRBJ2-1 and V is TRBV20-1; 8 positions agree with TRBD1. The CDR3 sequence is 15 residues long. Trimming removed 4 bases from V and 5 bases from J; junction bases left unmatched: 10. Germline V gene lookup returns CDR1 DFQATT and CDR2 SNEGSKA (reference sequence). CDR3 sequence reads: CSATHPTGAHNEQFF. DNA of the CDR3: TGCAGTGCTACCCACCCGACAGGGGCCCACAATGAGCAGTTCTTC.

This clonotype was recorded at least ten times. The chain uses TRBV20-1 and TRBJ2-1, with 8 bases fitting TRBD2. The CDR3 extends over 17 amino acids. Trimming cost V 1 base and J 0 bases; bases outside gene matches: 8. CDR1 DFQATT and CDR2 SNEGSKA come from the germline V gene (reference sequence). The CDR3, as DNA: TGCAGTGCTAGAGTCAAGACTAGCGCCAGCTCCTACAATGAGCAGTTCTTC. Its protein product is CSARVKTSASSYNEQFF.

This clonotype has more than one count but fewer than ten. The V and J genes are TRBV28 and TRBJ2-7, with 15 bases fitting TRBD2. Germline CDR1 reads MDHEN; CDR2 reads SYDVKM. This CDR3 spans 17 amino acids. With 9 bases clipped from V and 6 bases from J, the junction kept 15 bases outside the gene matches. The CDR3 is CARSPHWTSGRAGEQYF. Here the CDR3 DNA reads TGTGCCAGGAGCCCTCACTGGACTAGCGGGAGGGCTGGCGAGCAGTACTTC. Combining the CDR3 with reference TRBV28 and TRBJ2-7 gives the whole variable domain DVKVTQSSRYLVKRTGEKVFLECVQDMDHENMFWYRQDPGLGLRLIYFSYDVKMKEKGDIPEGYSVSREKKERFSLILESASTNQTSMYLCARSPHWTSGRAGEQYFGPGTRLTVT.

This chain links TRBV7-2 with TRBJ2-1, with D uncertain. With 0 bases removed from V and 0 bases from J, the gap between germline ends came to 9 bases. From germline, CDR1 is SGHTA and CDR2 FQGNSA. The CDR3 contains 16 residues. The CDR3 reads CASSLAVRSSYNEQFF. CDR3 DNA: TGTGCCAGCAGCTTAGCGGTGCGGAGCTCCTACAATGAGCAGTTCTTC.